The 17 T cell receptor beta chains given below trace back to one sample, sequenced in a study of T cells in tumors after PD-1 blockade (dated by TCRdb to about 2019). Libraries were built with the immunoSEQ multiplex PCR assay. Drawn from immuneACCESS, this table holds only the in-frame rearrangements with V and J called that TCRdb kept. Clones are partly lost; checked studies trace under half to an unresolved V gene and leave the rest unexplained. The sample contains under 75,000 clones, over 65% of them found a single time. Together, the top ten hold 4.7% of the sample. The intended sense of this specimen's time point label: after anti-PD-1 therapy. The input for sequencing was PBMCs, taken after anti-PD-1 treatment. Every receptor here comes from a human donor with basal cell carcinoma.

V is TRBV14 and J is TRBJ2-3; D not resolved. Per the germline V gene, CDR1 is SGHDN and CDR2 is FVKESK. CDR3 size: 15 residues. Between the trimmed V and J ends, which lost 4 bases and 0 bases, there was a span of 11 bases. In nucleotides, the CDR3 is TGTGCCAGCAGCCTTATCCGGACCAGCACAGATACGCAGTATTTT. This gives the protein CASSLIRTSTDTQYF. The complete variable domain, with remaining parts taken from reference TRBV14 and TRBJ2-3, reads EAGVTQFPSHSVIEKGQTVTLRCDPISGHDNLYWYRRVMGKEIKFLLHFVKESKQDESGMPNNRFLAERTGGTYSTLKVQPAELEDSGVYFCASSLIRTSTDTQYFGPGTRLTVL.

The chain uses TRBV6-6 and TRBJ2-7; 10 bases are shared with TRBD1. Germline values: CDR1 MNHNY, CDR2 SVGAGI (reference sequence). This CDR3 contains 16 residues. The V gene end was trimmed by 4 bases and the J gene end by 2 bases; junction bases not matched to a gene: 8. CDR3 nucleotides: TGTGCCAGCAGTTCAGCCGGGACAGGGGCTGCCTACGAGCAGTACTTC. This sequence encodes CASSSAGTGAAYEQYF.

CDR3 loop: CASSLGLAGYANTGELFF. The CDR3 coding sequence is TGTGCCAGCAGCTTAGGACTAGCGGGTTACGCGAACACCGGGGAGCTGTTTTTT. The rearrangement links TRBV5-8 to TRBJ2-2; 11 nucleotides line up with TRBD2. The CDR3 contains 18 residues. V lost 2 bases to trimming and J lost 0 bases; unmatched junction nucleotides: 6. CDR1 and CDR2 (germline): SGHTS, YDEGEE.

The chain uses TRBV5-1 and TRBJ2-3; 7 nucleotides agree with TRBD2. V lost 4 bases, J lost 4 bases, and 9 bases stayed unmatched. CDR1 and CDR2 from the germline V gene are SGHRS and YFSETQ. The CDR3 runs to 15 residues. In DNA, the CDR3 is TGCGCCAGCAGCCCAAGAACGGGGGGAGCAGATACGCAGTATTTT. Amino acid sequence: CASSPRTGGADTQYF.

CDR3 region: CSVLTGLNTEAFF. In DNA form, the CDR3 reads TGCAGCGTCTTGACAGGGCTGAACACTGAAGCTTTCTTT. This sequence joins TRBV29-1 and TRBJ1-1; 7 nucleotides agree with TRBD1. Germline CDR1 reads SQVTM; CDR2 reads ANQGSEA. V was clipped by 6 bases and J by 0 bases; unmatched bases: 4. The CDR3 contains 13 residues.

The rearrangement uses TRBV6-4 and TRBJ1-6, with TRBD1 matching over 9 bases. J was trimmed by 0 bases and V by 4 bases; bases with no gene match: 7. The CDR3 has 18 amino acids. Germline values: CDR1 MRHNA, CDR2 SNTAGT. CDR3 bases: TGTGCCAGCAGTGCTGAGGGACAGGGAGGCTCCTATAATTCACCCCTCCACTTT. It encodes CASSAEGQGGSYNSPLHF.

The rearrangement links TRBV11-2 to TRBJ2-1, with 7 bases fitting TRBD1. V gave up 5 bases and J gave up 2 bases; unmatched junction bases: 6. The CDR3 covers 15 residues. Germline assignment: CDR1 SGHAT and CDR2 FQNNGV. The CDR3 DNA reads as TGTGCCAGCAGCCCCCGAGGGGGCCCCTACAATGAGCAGTTCTTC. This sequence encodes CASSPRGGPYNEQFF. The whole variable domain, filled in from reference TRBV11-2 and TRBJ2-1, reads EAGVAQSPRYKIIEKRQSVAFWCNPISGHATLYWYQQILGQGPKLLIQFQNNGVVDDSQLPKDRFSAERLKGVDSTLKIQPAKLEDSAVYLCASSPRGGPYNEQFFGPGTRLTVL.

The V gene is TRBV5-1, the J gene TRBJ2-7; 9 nucleotides align to TRBD2. V gave up 4 bases and J gave up 2 bases; unmatched junction bases: 4. The CDR3 has 14 amino acids. Germline loops: CDR1 SGHRS, CDR2 YFSETQ. This CDR3 is CASSPAGGAYEQYF. The CDR3 DNA follows: TGCGCCAGCAGCCCCGCGGGGGGGGCCTACGAGCAGTACTTC.

CDR3 coding DNA: TGTGCCAGCAGCGTCCTAGCCCTCCAAGAGACCCAGTACTTC. It is translated as CASSVLALQETQYF. The chain joins TRBV13 to TRBJ2-5, with D possibly being TRBD2 (5 bases). CDR1 PRHDT and CDR2 FYEKMQ come from the germline V gene (reference sequence). V shed 5 bases and J shed 1 base, with 11 bases lying between them. CDR3 length: 14 residues.

The rearrangement joins TRBV19 to TRBJ1-4, with D tentatively TRBD1 (5 bases). Germline V gene lookup returns CDR1 LNHDA and CDR2 SQIVND (reference sequence). The CDR3 length is 16 residues. Trimming pared 1 base from V and 5 bases from J, leaving 14 bases between. CDR3 in amino acids: CASSIVGAGSNEKLFF. CDR3 nucleotide sequence: TGTGCCAGTAGTATAGTCGGTGCAGGGTCGAATGAAAAACTGTTTTTT.

This clone was seen only once. V is TRBV5-4 and J is TRBJ2-3; D is perhaps TRBD2 (7 bases). The CDR3 extends over 15 amino acids. CDR1 is SGHNT and CDR2 is YYREEE in the germline V gene (reference sequence). V dropped 4 bases and J dropped 3 bases, with 15 bases sitting between them. CDR3 sequence reads: CASSPPAGATDTQYF. CDR3 sequence (DNA): TGTGCCAGCAGCCCTCCTGCGGGGGCTACAGATACGCAGTATTTT.

This clone was observed a handful of times. The genes are TRBV5-6 and TRBJ2-7; D is perhaps TRBD1 or TRBD2 (5 bases each). V lost 2 bases and J 3 bases, leaving 12 bases between the germline ends. The germline gives CDR1 SGHDT, CDR2 YYEEEE. The CDR3 contains 14 residues. CDR3 sequence (DNA): TGTGCCAGCAGCTTAATTGGGGCGGGCTACGAGCAGTACTTC. Protein: CASSLIGAGYEQYF.

This clone turned up a few times. The J gene is TRBJ2-7, the V gene TRBV7-6; TRBD1 might be the D (6 bases). V gave up 2 bases and J gave up 2 bases, with 13 bases separating them. CDR1 and CDR2 (germline): SGHVS, FNYEAQ. There are 15 residues in the CDR3. This CDR3 is CASSLTSGQTYEQYF. DNA of the CDR3: TGTGCCAGCAGCTTAACCTCAGGACAGACCTACGAGCAGTACTTC.

The chain employs TRBV19 and TRBJ1-6, with D perhaps TRBD1 (6 bases). Germline CDR1 is LNHDA and CDR2 is SQIVND (reference sequence). The ends were cut back, 3 bases at V and 10 bases at J, with 10 bases in the middle. The CDR3 is 13 residues long. The CDR3 loop reads CASSMQGRSPLHF. Here the CDR3 DNA reads TGTGCCAGTAGTATGCAGGGGAGATCACCCCTCCACTTT.

In its sample, this clone was seen a few times. The chain carries TRBV6-4 and TRBJ2-1, with a possible D match to TRBD2 (7 bases). V was cut by 2 bases and J by 6 bases, with 11 bases left in between. The CDR3 length is 14 residues. Germline values: CDR1 MRHNA, CDR2 SNTAGT. CDR3 residues: CASSDGGGGNEQFF. The CDR3 DNA follows: TGTGCCAGCAGTGACGGAGGGGGGGGCAATGAGCAGTTCTTC.

The CDR3 coding sequence is TGTGCCAGCAGCCTCACACAGGTTAGCAATCAGCCCCAGCATTTT. It is translated as CASSLTQVSNQPQHF. The chain is built from TRBV28 and TRBJ1-5; D is possibly TRBD1 (5 bases). V shed 6 bases and J shed 0 bases, with 12 bases lying between them. This CDR3 is 15 amino acids long. Germline assignment: CDR1 MDHEN and CDR2 SYDVKM.

The gene calls are TRBV6-5 and TRBJ2-7; the match to TRBD2 covers 8 bases. The CDR3 has 15 amino acids. Trimming removed 0 bases from V and 2 bases from J; junction bases left unmatched: 3. Germline values: CDR1 MNHEY, CDR2 SVGAGI. The CDR3 DNA sequence: TGTGCCAGCAGTTACTCCGGTAGCGGGGCCTACGAGCAGTACTTC. Its translation is CASSYSGSGAYEQYF.